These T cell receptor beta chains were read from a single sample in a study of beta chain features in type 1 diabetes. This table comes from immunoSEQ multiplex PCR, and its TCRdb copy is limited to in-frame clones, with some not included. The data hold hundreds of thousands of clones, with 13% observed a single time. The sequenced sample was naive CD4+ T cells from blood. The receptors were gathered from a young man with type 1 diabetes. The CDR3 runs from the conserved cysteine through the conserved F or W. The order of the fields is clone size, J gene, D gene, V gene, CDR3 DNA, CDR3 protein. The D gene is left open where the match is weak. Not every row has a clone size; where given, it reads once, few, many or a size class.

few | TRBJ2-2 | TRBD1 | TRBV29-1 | TGCAGCGTTGGTACCCCTCCGCGACAGGGTAGTACCGGGGAGCTGTTTTTT | CSVGTPPRQGSTGELFF
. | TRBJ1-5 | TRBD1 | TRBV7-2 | TGTGCCAGCAGCAGGACAGGGGGCCACAATCAGCCCCAGCATTTT | CASSRTGGHNQPQHF
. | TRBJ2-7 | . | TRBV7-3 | TGTGCCAGCAGCTTAGAAACAGTTGTTAACGAGCAGTACTTC | CASSLETVVNEQYF
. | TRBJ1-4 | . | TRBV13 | TGTGCCAGCAGCTCCGGCCCGGGGGAAAAACTGTTTTTT | CASSSGPGEKLFF
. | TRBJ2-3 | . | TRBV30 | TGTGCCTGGAGTGTACAAGGGGCCGGCACAGATACGCAGTATTTT | CAWSVQGAGTDTQYF
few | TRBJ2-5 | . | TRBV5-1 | TGCGCCAGCAGCTTGGAGCAGGGGAGGATCCAAGAGACCCAGTACTTC | CASSLEQGRIQETQYF
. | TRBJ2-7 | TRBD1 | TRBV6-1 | TGTGCCAGCAGTGTGAACAGGGGGCGTTACGAGCAGTACTTC | CASSVNRGRYEQYF
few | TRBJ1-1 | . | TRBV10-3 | TGTGCCATCAGTGAACGTAGCCAGGACGGGACTGAAGCTTTCTTT | CAISERSQDGTEAFF
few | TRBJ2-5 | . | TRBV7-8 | TGTGCCACCACTAACCCGTCTAGAGAGACCCAGTACTTC | CATTNPSRETQYF
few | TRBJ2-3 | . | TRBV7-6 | TGTGCCAGCAGCTCCCGGGGGAACCCCACAGATACGCAGTATTTT | CASSSRGNPTDTQYF
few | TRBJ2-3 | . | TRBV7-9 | TGTGCCAGCAGCACCGGACTAGATACGCAGTATTTT | CASSTGLDTQYF
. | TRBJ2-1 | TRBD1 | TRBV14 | TGTGCCAGCAGCCAATTTCACAGGGGTCCAAGTGAGCAGTTCTTC | CASSQFHRGPSEQFF
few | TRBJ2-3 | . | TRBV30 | TGTGCCTGGGCCAGGACCGGACCGGAGACGCAGTATTTT | CAWARTGPETQYF
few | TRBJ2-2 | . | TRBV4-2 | TGTGCCAGCAGCGCTCAGGGGACCCCGAACACCGGGGAGCTGTTTTTT | CASSAQGTPNTGELFF
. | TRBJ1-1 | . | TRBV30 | TGTGCCTGGAGTACGCGGCAAGAAGCTTTCTTT | CAWSTRQEAFF
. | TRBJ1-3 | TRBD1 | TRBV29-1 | TGCAGCGTTGGGAGGGGGCTCGGAAACACCATATATTTT | CSVGRGLGNTIYF
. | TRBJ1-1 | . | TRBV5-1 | TGCGCCAGCAGCTTGGTCGGGTCCGACACTGAAGCTTTCTTT | CASSLVGSDTEAFF
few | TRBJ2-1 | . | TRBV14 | TGTGCCAGCAGCCAAGATCTGGCAGCTACCTACAATGAGCAGTTCTTC | CASSQDLAATYNEQFF
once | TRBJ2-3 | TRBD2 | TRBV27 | TGTGCCAGCAGTATAAAGCGGGGGGGCCTGACAGATACGCAGTATTTT | CASSIKRGGLTDTQYF
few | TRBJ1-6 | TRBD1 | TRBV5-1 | TGCGCCAGCACCACGGGACAGTCTAATTCACCCCTCCACTTT | CASTTGQSNSPLHF
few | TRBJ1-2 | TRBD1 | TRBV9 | TGTGCCAGCACGGCCGGGACAGAAGGCTATGGCTACACCTTC | CASTAGTEGYGYTF
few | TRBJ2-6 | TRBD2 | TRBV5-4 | TGTGCCAGCAGCTCGGGGGGCTCTGGGGCCAACGTCCTGACTTTC | CASSSGGSGANVLTF
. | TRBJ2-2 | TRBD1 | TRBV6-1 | TGTGCCAGCACCTTAGGGACAGGGATAACCGGGGAGCTGTTTTTT | CASTLGTGITGELFF
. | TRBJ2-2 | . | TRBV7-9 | TGTGCCAGCAGCCCGGGACTGTACACCGGGGAGCTGTTTTTT | CASSPGLYTGELFF
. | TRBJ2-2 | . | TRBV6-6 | TGTGCCAGCAGTTACCTTCGCGGGTCCGGGGAGCTGTTTTTT | CASSYLRGSGELFF
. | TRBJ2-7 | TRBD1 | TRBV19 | TGTGCCAGTAGTATAGAAGGGACAGACAACTCCTACGAGCAGTACTTC | CASSIEGTDNSYEQYF
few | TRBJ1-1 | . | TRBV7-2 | TGTGCCAGCAAACCGGGACGGGGAAACACTGAAGCTTTCTTT | CASKPGRGNTEAFF
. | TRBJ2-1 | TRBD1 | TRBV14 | TGTGCCAGCAGCTTCGACACCGGGACAGCCACCTCCAATGAGCAGTTCTTC | CASSFDTGTATSNEQFF
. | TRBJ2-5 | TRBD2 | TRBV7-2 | TGTGCCAGCAGCCGGGGGGGCGAAGAGACCCAGTACTTC | CASSRGGEETQYF
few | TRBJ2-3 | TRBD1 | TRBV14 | TGTGCCAGCAGCCTGTGGACAGGGGTCCTAGGACTAGATACGCAGTATTTT | CASSLWTGVLGLDTQYF
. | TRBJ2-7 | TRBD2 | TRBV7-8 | TGTGCCAGCACCCTACGGGAGGGGGCCTACGAGCAGTACTTC | CASTLREGAYEQYF
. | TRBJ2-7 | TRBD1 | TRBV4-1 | TGCGCCAGCAGCCTACTCTCGACAGGGACCTCCTACGAGCAGTACTTC | CASSLLSTGTSYEQYF
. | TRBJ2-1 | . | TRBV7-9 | TGTGCCAGCAGCTCTACCTATACGTCAGGGGACTACAATGAGCAGTTCTTC | CASSSTYTSGDYNEQFF
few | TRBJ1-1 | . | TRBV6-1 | TGTGCCAGCAGGACGAGGCAGAACACTGAAGCTTTCTTT | CASRTRQNTEAFF
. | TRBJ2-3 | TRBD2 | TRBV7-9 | TGTGCCAGCAGCGTTAGCCCCGCTAGCGGGGTCACAGATACGCAGTATTTT | CASSVSPASGVTDTQYF
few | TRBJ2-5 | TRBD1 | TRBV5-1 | TGCGCCAGCACCGGAGGGACAGGAGCTTTACAAGAGACCCAGTACTTC | CASTGGTGALQETQYF
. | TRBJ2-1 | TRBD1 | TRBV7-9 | TGTGCCAGCAGCTTTGCCCGTACAGGGGGGTATGAGCAGTTCTTC | CASSFARTGGYEQFF
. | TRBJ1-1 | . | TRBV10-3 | TGTGCCATCAGTACCGAGGCTGCTGAAGCTTTCTTT | CAISTEAAEAFF
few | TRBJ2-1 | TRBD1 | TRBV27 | TGTGCCAGCAGTTTTGGGACAGGCCATACAGAGCCATACAATGAGCAGTTCTTC | CASSFGTGHTEPYNEQFF
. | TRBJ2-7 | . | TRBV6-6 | TGTGCCAGCAGGCCCGGGACGGGGATCTACGAGCAGTACTTC | CASRPGTGIYEQYF
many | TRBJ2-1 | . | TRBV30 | TGTGCCTGGGGGGCAGGGCCCTACAATGAGCAGTTCTTC | CAWGAGPYNEQFF
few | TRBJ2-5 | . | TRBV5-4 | TGTGCCAGCAGTGGTGGCCTACAAGAGACCCAGTACTTC | CASSGGLQETQYF
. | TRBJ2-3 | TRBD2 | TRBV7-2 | TGTGCCAGCAGTCAAGACTTACTAGCGGGTGGCACAGATACGCAGTATTTT | CASSQDLLAGGTDTQYF
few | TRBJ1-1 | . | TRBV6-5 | TGTGCCAGCAGTTCCCTGGCTGGGACTGAAGCTTTCTTT | CASSSLAGTEAFF
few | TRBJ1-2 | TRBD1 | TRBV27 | TGTGCCAGCAGGCTTAGGACAGGAGGCGGCTACACCTTC | CASRLRTGGGYTF
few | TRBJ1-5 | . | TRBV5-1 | TGCGCCAGCAGCCTCGGGACGGGAACGGAGCCCCAGCATTTT | CASSLGTGTEPQHF
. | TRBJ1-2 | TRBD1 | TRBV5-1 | TGCGCCAGCAGCGTTGGACAGGGCTTCCATGGCTACACCTTC | CASSVGQGFHGYTF
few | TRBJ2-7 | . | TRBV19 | TGTGCCAGTAAGTGGAACCAAGGTGACGAGCAGTACTTC | CASKWNQGDEQYF
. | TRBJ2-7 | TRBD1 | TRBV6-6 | TGTGCCAGCAGTTACTCGACAGGGCACGAGCAGTACTTC | CASSYSTGHEQYF
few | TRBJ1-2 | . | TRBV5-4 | TGTGCCAGCAGCTTGGTGGCAGGCTATGGCTACACCTTC | CASSLVAGYGYTF
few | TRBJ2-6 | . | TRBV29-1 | TGCAGCGGTGAAGATGCAGGGGCGGAAAGGGGGGCCAACGTCCTGACTTTC | CSGEDAGAERGANVLTF